Listed here is a single T cell receptor beta chain. Its antigen is not identified. The CDR3 runs to 17 residues. The germline CDR1 and CDR2 sequences are SEHNR and FQNEAQ (reference sequence). J lost 6 bases, V lost 4 bases, and 16 bases had no gene match. This entry belongs to a study of cytomegalovirus exposure and HLA in healthy donors. Overall study findings and caveats: In vitro assays verified that three CMV-associated chains recognized CMV antigens specifically. Earlier analysis yielded a pattern in which most TCR beta V segments were productive about 87% or about 30% of the time. Within the data, a cluster of highly shared sequence variants was likely a sequencing artifact.

Primers included in the PCR were 60 Vbeta and 13 Jbeta primers. Repertoires were generated with immunoSEQ multiplex PCR, while TCRdb's copy carries only in-frame clones and drops some. Among about 98,000 clones listed, roughly four fifths were seen once. Every donor was a healthy person donating bone marrow. The clonotype comes from a human donor in good health. What was sequenced was PBMCs. The V and J genes are TRBV7-9 and TRBJ2-7; 9 bases line up with TRBD2. CDR3 nucleotide sequence: TGTGCCAGCAGCTGGAGTCCTAGCGGGGCACACCGTCGCGAGCAGTACTTC. It codes for CASSWSPSGAHRREQYF.